This T cell receptor (beta chain) derives from a study of blood T cells in healthy people across ages. Whole-study results and caveats: For the donors, CMV status was unknown and possibly confounded expanded clonotype changes.

V shed 1 base and J 0 bases; nucleotides not matched to a gene: 3. The CDR3 is 16 amino acids. A second PCR, run for about 7 to 11 cycles, used a sample-barcoded 5' primer plus a J-beta primer mix. TCRdb re-derived calls from the 5' RACE reads in MiXCR, one entry per CDR3 protein. The profile covers approximately 770,000 distinct CDR3 sequences, with over 45% appearing a single time and approximately 23% taken by the ten largest. Points on this clonotype: Its antigen is still unknown.

The clonotype originates from a man under 40 in good health. The sequencing sample was made of blood. This chain connects TRBV12-3 or TRBV12-4 to TRBJ2-5, with TRBD2 matching 9 bases. CDR3 sequence (DNA): TGTGCCAGCAGTTTAGGCGGGAGGGTGTACCAAGAGACCCAGTACTTC. Amino acids: CASSLGGRVYQETQYF.